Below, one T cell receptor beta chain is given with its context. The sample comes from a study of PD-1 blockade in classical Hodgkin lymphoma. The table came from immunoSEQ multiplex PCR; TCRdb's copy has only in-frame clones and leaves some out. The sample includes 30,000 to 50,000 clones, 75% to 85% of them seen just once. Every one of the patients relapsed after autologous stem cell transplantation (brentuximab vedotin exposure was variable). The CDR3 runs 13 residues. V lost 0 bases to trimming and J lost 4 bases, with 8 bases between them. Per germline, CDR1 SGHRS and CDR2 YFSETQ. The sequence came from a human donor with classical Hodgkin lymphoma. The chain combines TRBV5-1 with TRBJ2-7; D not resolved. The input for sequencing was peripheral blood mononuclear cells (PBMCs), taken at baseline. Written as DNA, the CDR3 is TGCGCCAGCAGCTTGGCCCCTAAGTACGAGCAGTACTTC. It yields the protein CASSLAPKYEQYF.